The clone carrying this T cell receptor (beta chain) occurred many times. Its cognate antigen is unknown. Germline CDR1 is SGHTA and CDR2 is FQGTGA. This CDR3 is 15 amino acids long. Trimming stripped 5 bases from V and 3 bases from J, with 15 bases between. The data were obtained in a study of T cells after yellow fever vaccination. In the study overall: Fractions of low cell number were prepared using SMART-Seq v4 Ultra Low Input. Study conclusions and caveats: CD4 and CD8 compartments shared a small share of clonotypes, likely from convergent recombination. The booster response re-showed most primary clones: about 96% CD4, approximately 86% CD8.

MiXCR, run by TCRdb on the 5' RACE reads, gives a single entry per CDR3 protein. The sample lists some 240,000 distinct CDR3 sequences, around 4.9% seen once, with roughly 3.5% in the top ten. The chain is built from TRBV7-3 and TRBJ2-3, with D perhaps assigned TRBD1 or TRBD2 (5 bases each). The TCR originated in a man between 18 and 35 years old who received the YFV17D yellow fever vaccine. The sample here was CD4+ T cells sorted from PBMCs, taken on the day of the yellow fever booster vaccination. The CDR3 DNA follows: TGTGCCAGCAGCCTAGCAGGGACCGGAACAGATACGCAGTATTTT. It encodes CASSLAGTGTDTQYF.